The 13 T cell receptor beta chains listed next were all sequenced from one sample in a study of beta chain features in type 1 diabetes. These TCRs are of unknown antigen specificity. As every portion of the isolated RNA was reverse transcribed, the sequencing read expressed TCRB transcripts. Clones were read by immunoSEQ multiplex PCR, and TCRdb kept only the in-frame ones, dropping some. The sample shows around 690,000 clones, around 12% of them seen only once. The study's findings and limits: The study found moderately but significantly shorter TCRB CDR3s in all four CD4+ subsets of Type 1 diabetes patients.

Sequenced sample: naive CD4+ T cells from blood. The receptors here all came from a man aged 30-40 years with type 1 diabetes.

The V gene is TRBV6-5, the J gene TRBJ1-4, with unresolved D. Germline V gene data show CDR1 as MNHEY and CDR2 as SVGAGI. The CDR3 spans 15 residues. V was shortened by 0 bases and J by 0 bases, with 5 bases between the two germline ends. CDR3 protein: CASSYSRTTNEKLFF. The CDR3 nucleotides read TGTGCCAGCAGTTACTCTCGGACAACTAATGAAAAACTGTTTTTT.

The V gene is TRBV2, the J gene TRBJ1-5, with 8 bases fitting TRBD1. V gave up 4 bases and J gave up 3 bases; unmatched junction bases: 5. CDR1 is SNHLY, CDR2 FYNNEI, per germline. The CDR3 is 15 residues long. The CDR3 reads CASSGAGGTNQPQHF. The CDR3 coding sequence is TGTGCCAGCAGTGGGGCAGGGGGCACCAATCAGCCCCAGCATTTT. Supplemented by reference TRBV2 and TRBJ1-5, the full variable domain reads EPEVTQTPSHQVTQMGQEVILRCVPISNHLYFYWYRQILGQKVEFLVSFYNNEISEKSEIFDDQFSVERPDGSNFTLKIRSTKLEDSAMYFCASSGAGGTNQPQHFGDGTRLSIL.

A few counts support this clone. The rearrangement joins TRBV9 to TRBJ2-7; D is unresolved. The V gene lost 4 bases and the J gene lost 0 bases, with 17 bases spanning the gap. The germline gives CDR1 SGDLS, CDR2 YYNGEE. The CDR3 loop spans 16 amino acids. The DNA of the CDR3 is TGTGCCAGCAGCCCCCGTTCACGGGCGGCCTCCTACGAGCAGTACTTC. Translation gives CASSPRSRAASYEQYF.

This sequence joins TRBV28 and TRBJ1-2, with D possibly TRBD1 on 5 matching bases. The germline V and J ends were trimmed by 4 bases and 7 bases, with 13 bases remaining between them. There are 13 residues in the CDR3. Germline V gives CDR1 MDHEN, CDR2 SYDVKM. CDR3 protein: CASSSQGFAGYTF. The CDR3 DNA reads TGTGCCAGCAGTTCCCAGGGATTCGCTGGCTACACCTTC.

The rearrangement joins TRBV14 to TRBJ1-2; the D gene is possibly TRBD1 (6 bases). Trimming removed 4 bases from V and 8 bases from J, with 17 bases in between. Germline V gives CDR1 SGHDN, CDR2 FVKESK. This CDR3 has 14 amino acids. The CDR3 DNA is TGTGCCAGCAGCCGGGGGGCTACCTATGCGGGCTACACCTTC. It encodes CASSRGATYAGYTF.

The chain couples TRBV9 to TRBJ2-2; D might be TRBD1 or TRBD2, each matching 6 bases. This CDR3 has 16 amino acids. V lost 0 bases to trimming and J lost 4 bases, with 13 bases between them. CDR1 is SGDLS, CDR2 YYNGEE, per germline. DNA of the CDR3: TGTGCCAGCAGCGTAGCTACTGGGGGGCTCACCGGGGAGCTGTTTTTT. Residues: CASSVATGGLTGELFF. Combining the CDR3 with reference TRBV9 and TRBJ2-2 gives the whole variable domain DSGVTQTPKHLITATGQRVTLRCSPRSGDLSVYWYQQSLDQGLQFLIQYYNGEERAKGNILERFSAQQFPDLHSELNLSSLELGDSALYFCASSVATGGLTGELFFGEGSRLTVL.

J is TRBJ2-7 and V is TRBV30; TRBD1 aligns across 7 bases. With V trimmed by 2 bases and J by 7 bases, 17 bases remained unmatched. The germline V gene encodes CDR1 GTSNPN and CDR2 SVGIG (reference sequence). The CDR3 is 16 amino acids. This chain's CDR3 is CAWSLTHRGSREEQYF. The CDR3 bases are TGTGCCTGGAGTCTAACTCACAGGGGTAGTCGCGAAGAGCAGTACTTC.

This clone was seen a few times. The chain links TRBV9 to TRBJ2-3; TRBD2 aligns across 8 bases. CDR3 length equals 17 residues. The J segment lost 1 base and the V segment lost 2 bases, leaving 9 bases of the junction unmatched. Per the germline V gene, CDR1 is SGDLS and CDR2 is YYNGEE. The CDR3 sequence: CASSVTGRRGGTDTQYF. The CDR3 region has the DNA TGTGCCAGCAGCGTCACCGGGAGGCGGGGGGGCACAGATACGCAGTATTTT.

This clone was seen only a few times. The V and J genes are TRBV5-1 and TRBJ1-1; D is perhaps TRBD1 (6 bases). The length of the CDR3 is 11 residues. The V end lost 7 bases, the J end lost 6 bases, and 10 bases lay between the germline ends. Germline lookup yields CDR1 SGHRS and CDR2 YFSETQ. The CDR3 here is CASVQGPEAFF. DNA of the CDR3: TGCGCCAGCGTACAGGGTCCTGAAGCTTTCTTT.

CDR3 DNA: TGTGCCAGCAGCCAAATCATCGGGACAGGGCGACTCGAGCAGTACTTC. Amino acids: CASSQIIGTGRLEQYF. This chain joins TRBV14 and TRBJ2-7; 9 positions match TRBD1. There are 16 residues in the CDR3. In germline, CDR1 is SGHDN, CDR2 FVKESK. The V gene end was trimmed by 2 bases and the J gene end by 6 bases; junction bases not matched to a gene: 11.

V gene TRBV29-1 combines with J gene TRBJ1-2, with D possibly matching TRBD1 (6 bases). Deletions cut 6 bases from V and 5 bases from J, with 19 bases between. The germline V gene encodes CDR1 SQVTM and CDR2 ANQGSEA. This CDR3 has 14 amino acids. CDR3 DNA: TGCAGCGTAGAACCGGCCAGGGGCCCATATGGCTACACCTTC. Its translation: CSVEPARGPYGYTF. Complete variable domain (other parts from reference TRBV29-1 and TRBJ1-2): SAVISQKPSRDICQRGTSLTIQCQVDSQVTMMFWYRQQPGQSLTLIATANQGSEATYESGFVIDKFPISRPNLTFSTLTVSNMSPEDSSIYLCSVEPARGPYGYTFGSGTRLTVV.

There are a few counts of this clone. The chain carries TRBV29-1 and TRBJ2-2; D may be TRBD2 (5 bases). CDR1 is SQVTM, CDR2 ANQGSEA, per germline. The CDR3 contains 13 residues. Trimming cost V 3 bases and J 4 bases, with 9 bases left between them. The CDR3 nucleotides are TGCAGCGTTGATAGGGCGGGCACCGGGGAGCTGTTTTTT. Protein sequence: CSVDRAGTGELFF.

The chain uses TRBV5-4 and TRBJ2-1; D not resolved. Germline CDR1 SGHNT, CDR2 YYREEE (reference sequence). This CDR3 region has 13 residues. V lost 0 bases and J lost 7, with 8 bases in between. The CDR3 is CASSLVEPNEQFF. The CDR3 DNA is TGTGCCAGCAGCTTGGTGGAGCCTAATGAGCAGTTCTTC. Full variable domain (remainder filled in from reference TRBV5-4 and TRBJ2-1): ETGVTQSPTHLIKTRGQQVTLRCSSQSGHNTVSWYQQALGQGPQFIFQYYREEENGRGNFPPRFSGLQFPNYSSELNVNALELDDSALYLCASSLVEPNEQFFGPGTRLTVL.